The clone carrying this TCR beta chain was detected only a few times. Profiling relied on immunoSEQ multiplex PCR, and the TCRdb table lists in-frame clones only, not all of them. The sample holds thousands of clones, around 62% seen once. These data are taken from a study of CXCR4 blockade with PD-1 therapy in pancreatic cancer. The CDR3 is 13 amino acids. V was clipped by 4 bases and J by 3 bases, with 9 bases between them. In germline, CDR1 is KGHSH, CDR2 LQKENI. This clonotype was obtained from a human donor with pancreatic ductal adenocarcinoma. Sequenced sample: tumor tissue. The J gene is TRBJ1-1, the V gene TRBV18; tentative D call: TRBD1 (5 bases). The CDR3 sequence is CASSLGLDTEAFF. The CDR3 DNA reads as TGTGCCAGCTCACTGGGACTGGACACTGAAGCTTTCTTT.